Below, 24 T cell receptor beta chains from the same sample are listed, as sequenced in a study of Ad26.COV2.S vaccination and SARS-CoV-2 variants. The treatment here: 19 received Ad26.COV2.S at low or high dose, single or two shots; about five received placebo; per-sample allocation not given. Specimens were obtained on day 63 following the first vaccine or placebo injection. Measured with immunoSEQ multiplex PCR; TCRdb has only the in-frame clones, and not every one. The sample lists about 320,000 clones; about 86% were seen once. This specimen consisted of peripheral blood, obtained in a trial of Ad26.COV2.S vaccine versus placebo. The receptors come from a person aged 18 to 65 who received the Ad26.COV2.S COVID-19 vaccine or a placebo.

The gene calls are TRBV11-2 and TRBJ1-5; the D gene is possibly TRBD1 (6 bases). The length of the CDR3 is 15 residues. Trimming stripped 0 bases from V and 9 bases from J, with 15 bases between. Germline assignment: CDR1 SGHAT and CDR2 FQNNGV. The CDR3 is CASSLEAVPGAPQHF. The CDR3 region has the DNA TGTGCCAGCAGCTTAGAAGCGGTGCCGGGGGCGCCCCAGCATTTT.

The chain combines TRBV7-6 with TRBJ1-2, with D tentatively TRBD1 (5 bases). Germline CDR1 and CDR2: SGHVS and FNYEAQ. V gave up 4 bases and J gave up 4 bases, with 10 bases separating them. The CDR3 is made up of 13 amino acids. The CDR3 loop reads CASSSRGGYGYTF. The CDR3 DNA is TGTGCCAGCAGCTCGAGGGGTGGCTATGGCTACACCTTC. Full variable domain (rest looked up from reference TRBV7-6 and TRBJ1-2): GAGVSQSPRYKVTKRGQDVALRCDPISGHVSLYWYRQALGQGPEFLTYFNYEAQQDKSGLPNDRFSAERPEGSISTLTIQRTEQRDSAMYRCASSSRGGYGYTFGSGTRLTVV.

J is TRBJ2-1 and V is TRBV7-6, with TRBD1 as a possible D gene (6 bases). This CDR3 is 16 amino acids long. CDR1 is SGHVS, CDR2 FNYEAQ, per germline. V was clipped by 5 bases and J by 2 bases, with 16 bases between them. As DNA, the CDR3 is TGTGCCAGCAGCCTGATTGGACAGAGAACCTACAATGAGCAGTTCTTC. Translated: CASSLIGQRTYNEQFF.

This clone came up a few times. V is TRBV7-2 and J is TRBJ1-1; D remains unclear. V lost 1 base and J lost 8, with 11 bases in between. The CDR3 totals 13 residues. Germline V gene data show CDR1 as SGHTA and CDR2 as FQGNSA. CDR3 loop: CASSLEPGEEAFF. CDR3 DNA: TGTGCCAGCAGCTTAGAACCTGGGGAAGAAGCTTTCTTT.

The CDR3 loop reads CASGLGSPSLYQETQYF. In DNA form, the CDR3 reads TGTGCTAGTGGTTTAGGGTCCCCCTCGCTGTACCAAGAGACCCAGTACTTC. The chain recombines TRBV12-5 with TRBJ2-5, with no clear D. The V end was cut by 3 bases, the J end by 0 bases, with 17 bases between. There are 17 residues in the CDR3. Germline V gives CDR1 LGHNT, CDR2 FRNRAP.

The chain uses TRBV3-1 (or the pseudogene TRBV3-2) and TRBJ2-1; D unresolved. Looked up from germline, CDR1 is LGHDT and CDR2 is YNNKEL (reference sequence). The CDR3 extends over 15 amino acids. Between the trimmed V and J ends, which lost 4 bases and 5 bases, there was a span of 15 bases. DNA for the CDR3: TGTGCCAGCAGCCGTAACCCCCAGTTTAACAATGAGCAGTTCTTC. Its protein product is CASSRNPQFNNEQFF.

The rearrangement links TRBV15 to TRBJ2-1; no definite D call. The CDR3 extends over 14 amino acids. Germline V gene sequence: CDR1 LNHNV, CDR2 YYDKDF (reference sequence). V lost 5 bases and J lost 0, with 8 bases in between. The CDR3 coding sequence is TGTGCCACCAGCTTGACAAACTCCTACAATGAGCAGTTCTTC. Translating it yields CATSLTNSYNEQFF.

The CDR3 DNA sequence: TGTGCCAGCAAGCAGGACAGATCTCTCAATGAGCAGTTCTTC. It encodes CASKQDRSLNEQFF. This chain connects TRBV2 to TRBJ2-1; maybe TRBD1 (6 bases). This CDR3 region has 14 residues. V shed 7 bases and J shed 6 bases, with 16 bases lying between them. Germline V CDR1 and CDR2: SNHLY, FYNNEI.

The rearrangement links TRBV5-5 to TRBJ1-3; D remains unclear. Trimming left V 2 bases short and J 0 bases short, with 9 bases between. This CDR3 has 15 residues. Germline-derived CDR1 and CDR2 are SGHKS and YYEKEE (reference sequence). DNA for the CDR3: TGTGCCAGCAGCTTTGGACTGAACTCTGGAAACACCATATATTTT. It specifies CASSFGLNSGNTIYF.

The chain links TRBV6-5 to TRBJ2-7; D gene ambiguous. Trimming left V 6 bases short and J 3 bases short, with 12 bases between. This CDR3 is 13 amino acids long. The V gene's germline CDR1 is MNHEY and CDR2 SVGAGI. CDR3 DNA: TGTGCCAGCAGCAAACCCTTTTACTACGAGCAGTACTTC. Protein sequence: CASSKPFYYEQYF.

This chain connects TRBV6-1 to TRBJ2-7; 9 positions match TRBD1. V trimming: 3 bases; J trimming: 4 bases; junction bases outside the gene matches: 7. This CDR3 spans 15 amino acids. In germline, CDR1 is MNHNS, CDR2 SASEGT. CDR3 protein: CASSERTGAVYEQYF. The CDR3 region has the DNA TGTGCCAGCAGTGAGCGGACAGGGGCTGTATACGAGCAGTACTTC.

The CDR3 DNA follows: TGTGCCAGCAGTCCATCGGGACAGGGGAGAGAGACCCAGTACTTC. Amino acid sequence: CASSPSGQGRETQYF. The chain carries TRBV7-9 and TRBJ2-5; 10 bases align to TRBD1. V lost 6 bases and J lost 4; bases outside the gene matches: 8. Germline V lookup: CDR1 SEHNR, CDR2 FQNEAQ (reference sequence). The CDR3 covers 15 residues.

For this clone: The same CDR3 is also encoded by other DNA sequences in this sample. The gene calls are TRBV18 and TRBJ2-7; D remains ambiguous. Trimming cost V 1 base and J 4 bases, with 5 bases left between them. This CDR3 is 12 amino acids long. The germline gives CDR1 KGHSH, CDR2 LQKENI. This chain's CDR3 is CASSPRGYEQYF. The CDR3 bases are TGTGCCAGCTCACCACGGGGATACGAGCAGTACTTC.

This chain connects TRBV5-1 to TRBJ2-5, with D possibly TRBD2 on 5 matching bases. This CDR3 region has 14 residues. From germline, CDR1 is SGHRS and CDR2 YFSETQ. The germline V and J ends were trimmed by 1 base and 5 bases, with 12 bases remaining between them. The CDR3 reads CASSLPGVRETQYF. In nucleotides, the CDR3 is TGCGCCAGCAGCTTGCCCGGGGTTCGGGAGACCCAGTACTTC.

The chain joins TRBV5-1 to TRBJ2-5; 9 nucleotides match TRBD2. With 4 bases clipped from V and 3 bases from J, the junction kept 4 bases outside the gene matches. CDR1 is SGHRS and CDR2 is YFSETQ in the germline V gene. This CDR3 contains 14 residues. CDR3 nucleotide sequence: TGCGCCAGCAGCCCGGAGCGGGGGGAAGAGACCCAGTACTTC. Translation: CASSPERGEETQYF.

The CDR3 spells CASSRLTPGTSEDEQYF. DNA for the CDR3: TGTGCCAGCAGCCGACTAACCCCCGGGACTAGCGAGGACGAGCAGTACTTC. The V call is TRBV16, the J call TRBJ2-7, with 10 positions matching TRBD2. There are 17 residues in the CDR3. The germline CDR1 and CDR2 sequences are KGHSY and FQNENV. V lost 4 bases to trimming and J lost 5 bases; unmatched junction nucleotides: 14.

The genes are TRBV15 and TRBJ2-2; possible D gene TRBD1, 6 bases. The germline CDR1 and CDR2 sequences are LNHNV and YYDKDF (reference sequence). Trimming shortened V by 5 bases and J by 4 bases, and 14 bases separated the two germline ends. The CDR3 contains 15 residues. DNA for the CDR3: TGTGCCACCAGCCCCGGGACAAAGGTCACCGGGGAGCTGTTTTTT. This translates into CATSPGTKVTGELFF. The full variable domain, in which reference TRBV15 and TRBJ2-2 provide the parts outside the CDR3, is DAMVIQNPRYQVTQFGKPVTLSCSQTLNHNVMYWYQQKSSQAPKLLFHYYDKDFNNEADTPDNFQSRRPNTSFCFLDIRSPGLGDTAMYLCATSPGTKVTGELFFGEGSRLTVL.

This clone was detected a few times. This chain connects TRBV4-2 to TRBJ1-1; tentatively, D is TRBD1 (6 bases). The germline gives CDR1 LGHNA, CDR2 YNFKEQ. Deletions cut 1 base from V and 1 base from J, with 10 bases between. The CDR3 length is 15 residues. Here the CDR3 DNA reads TGTGCCAGCAGCCAAGTGGGGGCCCAGAACACTGAAGCTTTCTTT. Its translation is CASSQVGAQNTEAFF.

The chain carries TRBV6-5 and TRBJ1-1; 8 bases agree with TRBD1. V lost 2 bases, J lost 11 bases, and 7 bases stayed unmatched. This CDR3 is built from 13 residues. CDR1 and CDR2 from the germline V gene are MNHEY and SVGAGI. CDR3 residues: CASSYPRTGIAFF. The CDR3 DNA follows: TGTGCCAGCAGTTACCCTCGGACAGGGATCGCTTTCTTT.

The chain joins TRBV19 to TRBJ1-4, with a tentative D call TRBD1 (6 bases). The V gene's germline CDR1 is LNHDA and CDR2 SQIVND (reference sequence). With 4 bases removed from V and 8 bases from J, the gap between germline ends came to 14 bases. The CDR3 is made up of 14 amino acids. CDR3 sequence (DNA): TGTGCCAGTAGTACCAACAGGGTCGGGGAAAAACTGTTTTTT. Its translation: CASSTNRVGEKLFF.

The rearrangement uses TRBV5-4 and TRBJ1-1, with D possibly TRBD1 on 6 matching bases. The CDR3 totals 14 residues. Germline lookup yields CDR1 SGHNT and CDR2 YYREEE (reference sequence). The V end was cut by 2 bases, the J end by 1 base, with 9 bases between. CDR3: CASSFRGRNTEAFF. The DNA for the CDR3 is TGTGCCAGCAGCTTCAGGGGAAGGAACACTGAAGCTTTCTTT.

The J gene is TRBJ1-3, the V gene TRBV19, with 10 bases aligning to TRBD1. Germline V lookup: CDR1 LNHDA, CDR2 SQIVND (reference sequence). The CDR3 covers 14 residues. With V trimmed by 7 bases and J by 4 bases, 4 bases remained unmatched. CDR3 sequence: CASKQTGGGNTIYF. The CDR3 nucleotides read TGTGCCAGTAAACAGACAGGGGGCGGAAACACCATATATTTT.

As for this clone: The same CDR3 can be traced to other DNA sequences in this sample. This chain joins TRBV29-1 and TRBJ2-7; D is perhaps TRBD1 (6 bases). The V and J ends lost 6 bases and 3 bases respectively, with 9 bases between them. The CDR3 runs 11 residues. Germline-derived CDR1 and CDR2 are SQVTM and ANQGSEA. CDR3 DNA sequence: TGCAGCGTCGTACAGGGCTACGAGCAGTACTTC. Residues: CSVVQGYEQYF.

The chain carries TRBV7-6 and TRBJ2-5; 9 bases agree with TRBD1. The junction had 15 bases not matched to a gene; V was cut back by 4 bases and J by 6 bases. The germline V gene encodes CDR1 SGHVS and CDR2 FNYEAQ. The CDR3 runs to 17 residues. The CDR3 sequence: CASSSGPGTGNGKTQYF. The CDR3 bases are TGTGCCAGCAGCTCGGGTCCCGGGACAGGGAATGGAAAGACCCAGTACTTC.